The entry below describes one T cell receptor (beta chain). Profiled with immunoSEQ multiplex PCR; TCRdb holds only in-frame clones, not every one. This table has roughly 100,000 clones, 85% to 95% appearing once. These data originate in a study of blood T cell repertoires in COVID-19. The length of the CDR3 is 15 residues. Germline values: CDR1 ENHRY, CDR2 SYGVKD. V lost 6 bases and J lost 3; bases outside the gene matches: 3. The source material was peripheral blood. The receptor's source is a man aged 50 or older with active COVID-19. The V and J genes are TRBV10-3 and TRBJ2-1; 12 nucleotides agree with TRBD2. CDR3 sequence reads: CAIRGTSGLYNEQFF. The DNA of the CDR3 is TGTGCCATCAGGGGGACTAGCGGGCTCTACAATGAGCAGTTCTTC.